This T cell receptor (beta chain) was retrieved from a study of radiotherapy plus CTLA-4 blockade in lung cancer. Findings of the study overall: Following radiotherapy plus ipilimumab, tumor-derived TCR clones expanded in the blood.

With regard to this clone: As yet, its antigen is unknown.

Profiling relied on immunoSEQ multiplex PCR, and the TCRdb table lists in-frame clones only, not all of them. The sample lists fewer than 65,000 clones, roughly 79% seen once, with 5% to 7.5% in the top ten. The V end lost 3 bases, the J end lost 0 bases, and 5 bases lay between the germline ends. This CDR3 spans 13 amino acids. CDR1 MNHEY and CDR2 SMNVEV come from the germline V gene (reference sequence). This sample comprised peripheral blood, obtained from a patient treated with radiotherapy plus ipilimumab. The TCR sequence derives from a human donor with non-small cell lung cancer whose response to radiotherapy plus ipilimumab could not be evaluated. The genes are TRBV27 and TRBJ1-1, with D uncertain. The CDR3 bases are TGTGCCAGCAGTTTCGTTCTGAACACTGAAGCTTTCTTT. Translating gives CASSFVLNTEAFF.